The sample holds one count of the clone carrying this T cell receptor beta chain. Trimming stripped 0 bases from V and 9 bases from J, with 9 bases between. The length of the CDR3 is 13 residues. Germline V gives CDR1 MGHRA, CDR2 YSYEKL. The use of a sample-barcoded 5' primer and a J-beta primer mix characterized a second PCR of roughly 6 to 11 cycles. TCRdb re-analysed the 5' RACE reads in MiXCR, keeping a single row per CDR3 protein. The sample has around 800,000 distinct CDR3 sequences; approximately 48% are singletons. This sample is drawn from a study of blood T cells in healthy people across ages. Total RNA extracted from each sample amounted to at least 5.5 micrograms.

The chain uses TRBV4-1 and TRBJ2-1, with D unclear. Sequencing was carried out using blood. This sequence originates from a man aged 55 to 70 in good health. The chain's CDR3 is CASSQDWRSEQFF. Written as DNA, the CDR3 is TGCGCCAGCAGCCAAGATTGGCGTTCTGAGCAGTTCTTC.